These 15 T cell receptor beta chains were sequenced from one sample in a study of Ad26.COV2.S vaccination and SARS-CoV-2 variants. As for treatment: around 19 received Ad26.COV2.S at low or high dose, single or two shots; 5 received placebo; per-sample allocation not given. Following the first vaccine or placebo injection, samples were taken on day 63. Clones were read by immunoSEQ multiplex PCR, and TCRdb kept only the in-frame ones, dropping some. The sample yields 350,000 to 500,000 clones, 89% seen once. Material: peripheral blood, obtained in a trial of Ad26.COV2.S vaccine versus placebo. These receptors came from a person between 18 and 60 years old who received the Ad26.COV2.S COVID-19 vaccine or a placebo.

This clone came up a few times. The V call is TRBV2, the J call TRBJ2-7; D remains unclear. The CDR3 consists of 11 residues. V lost 1 base and J 8 bases, leaving 6 bases between the germline ends. The germline V gene encodes CDR1 SNHLY and CDR2 FYNNEI. The CDR3 sequence is CASSEGRKQYF. DNA for the CDR3: TGTGCCAGCAGTGAAGGGAGAAAGCAGTACTTC.

The chain has TRBV5-1 and TRBJ2-2; 8 bases map to TRBD2. Trimming took 1 base from V and 2 from J; bases not matched to a gene: 4. The germline V gene has CDR1 SGHRS and CDR2 YFSETQ. The CDR3 has 16 amino acids. CDR3 sequence reads: CASSLIAGYNTGELFF. The DNA for the CDR3 is TGCGCCAGCAGCTTGATAGCGGGGTATAACACCGGGGAGCTGTTTTTT.

The chain is built from TRBV13 and TRBJ1-4, with no clear D. Trimming removed 4 bases from V and 4 bases from J, with 13 bases in between. In germline, CDR1 is PRHDT, CDR2 FYEKMQ (reference sequence). This CDR3 comprises 15 residues. For the CDR3, the DNA is TGTGCCAGCAGCTCATATAAGATTATTAATGAAAAACTGTTTTTT. Encoded protein: CASSSYKIINEKLFF.

This chain joins TRBV10-3 and TRBJ1-6, with a possible D match to TRBD1 (6 bases). CDR1 is ENHRY, CDR2 SYGVKD, per germline. The CDR3 spans 15 residues. Trimming cost V 7 bases and J 9 bases, with 19 bases left between them. CDR3 in DNA: TGTGCCATCAAAAACGGGGGCAAACTAAGTTCACCCCTCCACTTT. Amino acids: CAIKNGGKLSSPLHF.

J is TRBJ2-2 and V is TRBV5-1; D is possibly TRBD2 (7 bases). V was pared by 0 bases and J by 3 bases, with 15 bases between. Germline assignment: CDR1 SGHRS and CDR2 YFSETQ. There are 17 residues in the CDR3. CDR3 in amino acids: CASSLASGGPYTGELFF. The DNA of the CDR3 is TGCGCCAGCAGCTTGGCCTCGGGGGGCCCCTACACCGGGGAGCTGTTTTTT.

V is TRBV9 and J is TRBJ2-7; D gene uncertain. The germline CDR1 and CDR2 sequences are SGDLS and YYNGEE. CDR3 length: 13 amino acids. With 0 bases removed from V and 2 bases from J, the gap between germline ends came to 6 bases. CDR3 coding DNA: TGTGCCAGCAGCGTAGGTGGGCCCTACGAGCAGTACGTC. Translation: CASSVGGPYEQYV.

In this sample, this clone turned up a few times. V is TRBV18 and J is TRBJ2-2, with 7 bases matching TRBD1. Germline-derived CDR1 and CDR2 are KGHSH and LQKENI. V was pared by 6 bases and J by 1 base, with 2 bases of the junction left unmatched. This CDR3 is built from 14 residues. The CDR3 region has the DNA TGTGCCAGCTCTAGACAGGGGAACACCGGGGAGCTGTTTTTT. The encoded protein is CASSRQGNTGELFF.

The genes are TRBV15 and TRBJ1-5; no clear D. This CDR3 spans 15 amino acids. V was clipped by 0 bases and J by 0 bases, with 6 bases between them. CDR1 and CDR2 from the germline V gene are LNHNV and YYDKDF (reference sequence). CDR3 sequence (DNA): TGTGCCACCAGCAGAGATCCCAGTAGCAATCAGCCCCAGCATTTT. Translated, it gives CATSRDPSSNQPQHF.

The gene calls are TRBV7-9 and TRBJ2-3; either TRBD1 or TRBD2 may fit D (6 bases each). The V and J ends lost 5 bases and 5 bases respectively, with 17 bases between them. CDR3 length: 15 residues. Germline lookup yields CDR1 SEHNR and CDR2 FQNEAQ (reference sequence). CDR3 loop: CASSRMGGAGDTQYF. Here the CDR3 DNA reads TGTGCCAGCAGCCGCATGGGGGGCGCGGGAGATACGCAGTATTTT. The entire variable domain, with the rest obtained from reference TRBV7-9 and TRBJ2-3, is as follows: DTGVSQNPRHKITKRGQNVTFRCDPISEHNRLYWYRQTLGQGPEFLTYFQNEAQLEKSRLLSDRFSAERPKGSFSTLEIQRTEQGDSAMYLCASSRMGGAGDTQYFGPGTRLTVL.

This sequence joins TRBV6-6 and TRBJ1-1, with 12 bases identical to TRBD1. The CDR3 runs to 15 residues. Trimming at V came to 4 bases and at J to 3 bases, leaving 3 bases not matched to a gene. The germline V gene has CDR1 MNHNY and CDR2 SVGAGI (reference sequence). The CDR3 loop reads CASSSWDRGHTEAFF. CDR3 DNA sequence: TGTGCCAGCAGTTCCTGGGACAGGGGGCACACTGAAGCTTTCTTT.

The gene calls are TRBV5-6 and TRBJ2-5; D remains ambiguous. The germline V gene encodes CDR1 SGHDT and CDR2 YYEEEE. The V end lost 0 bases, the J end lost 4 bases, and 13 bases lay between the germline ends. This CDR3 has 15 residues. CDR3 DNA: TGTGCCAGCAGCTTGGGGTGGGTCGGCTCAGAGACCCAGTACTTC. Amino acids: CASSLGWVGSETQYF.

The chain joins TRBV7-8 to TRBJ1-2, with TRBD1 matching 7 bases. This CDR3 is built from 16 residues. Trimming at V came to 2 bases and at J to 6 bases, leaving 12 bases not matched to a gene. The germline V gene has CDR1 SGHVS and CDR2 FQNEAQ. For the CDR3, the DNA is TGTGCCAGCAGCTTAAGGCAGACAGGGATTGGGGATGGCTACACCTTC. Translating gives CASSLRQTGIGDGYTF. Full variable domain (remainder filled in from reference TRBV7-8 and TRBJ1-2): GAGVSQSPRYKVAKRGQDVALRCDPISGHVSLFWYQQALGQGPEFLTYFQNEAQLDKSGLPSDRFFAERPEGSVSTLKIQRTQQEDSAVYLCASSLRQTGIGDGYTFGSGTRLTVV.

This clone has just one count. V gene TRBV21-1 combines with J gene TRBJ1-3; the table names TRBD1, a call not compared with the DNA. TRBV21-1 is classified as a pseudogene. The CDR3 is 15 residues long. This CDR3 reads CASSSTGYPGNTIYF. The CDR3 nucleotides read TGTGCCAGCAGCTCGACAGGGTACCCTGGAAACACCATATATTTT.

The V and J genes are TRBV6-5 and TRBJ2-1; perhaps TRBD2 as D (6 bases). Germline-derived CDR1 and CDR2 are MNHEY and SVGAGI. CDR3 size: 13 residues. V was trimmed by 6 bases and J by 1 base, leaving 7 bases between them. This chain's CDR3 is CASSRGSYNEQFF. CDR3 DNA: TGTGCCAGCAGCCGGGGGTCCTACAATGAGCAGTTCTTC.

The chain uses TRBV14 and TRBJ2-3; D gene ambiguous. V lost 3 bases and J lost 1, with 8 bases in between. Germline CDR1 is SGHDN and CDR2 is FVKESK. The CDR3 consists of 14 residues. As DNA, the CDR3 is TGTGCCAGCAGCCAGGAAAGGCGCACAGATACGCAGTATTTT. Its translation: CASSQERRTDTQYF.